Below, 17 T cell receptor beta chains from the same sample are listed, as sequenced in a study of T cells in Graves' hyperthyroidism and ophthalmopathy. The TCR beta CDR3 regions underwent amplification using RNA transcripts as the source. Researchers ran a first-round RT-PCR on the TCR CDR3 using the HTBI primer set. MiXCR was run by TCRdb on the multiplex PCR reads, yielding one entry per CDR3 protein. The sample has 530,000 or so distinct CDR3 sequences; just over 45% are singletons. The material sequenced was peripheral blood or thyroid tissue (not recorded which). Receptors originate from a woman aged 18-35 years with Graves' hyperthyroidism.

The V gene is TRBV15, the J gene TRBJ2-7, with 14 bases matching TRBD2. Germline trimming cut 1 base from V and 7 bases from J; bases unmatched to any gene: 6. The CDR3 is 16 amino acids. Germline-derived CDR1 and CDR2 are LNHNV and YYDKDF (reference sequence). The CDR3 nucleotides read TGTGCCACCAGCAGAGGGACTAGCGGGAGGACGGGTGAGCAGTACTTC. It codes for CATSRGTSGRTGEQYF.

The chain has TRBV7-9 and TRBJ2-2; 15 bases line up with TRBD2. The germline CDR1 and CDR2 sequences are SEHNR and FQNEAQ (reference sequence). The CDR3 totals 16 residues. V was pared by 6 bases and J by 6 bases, with 5 bases of the junction left unmatched. CDR3 amino acids: CASSGLAGGKAGELFF. The CDR3 DNA is TGTGCCAGCAGTGGACTAGCGGGAGGGAAGGCCGGGGAGCTGTTTTTT.

The chain joins TRBV27 to TRBJ2-7; TRBD2 agrees at 8 bases. V lost 5 bases and J lost 4; bases outside the gene matches: 10. Germline V gives CDR1 MNHEY, CDR2 SMNVEV (reference sequence). The CDR3 spans 15 residues. CDR3 nucleotide sequence: TGTGCCAGCAGTCTATTAGCCGGGAGGGCGTACGAGCAGTACTTC. Its protein product is CASSLLAGRAYEQYF.

This clonotype has a count of ten or more. The chain employs TRBV7-9 and TRBJ1-5; D is unclear. The CDR3 length is 13 residues. In germline, CDR1 is SEHNR, CDR2 FQNEAQ (reference sequence). V gave up 3 bases and J gave up 7 bases, with 10 bases separating them. For the CDR3, the DNA is TGTGCCAGCAGCTTCGGGGATTGGCAGCCCCAGCATTTT. Its translation: CASSFGDWQPQHF.

V usage is TRBV7-8 and J usage is TRBJ1-5, with D unclear. V dropped 5 bases and J dropped 2 bases, with 13 bases sitting between them. The V gene's germline CDR1 is SGHVS and CDR2 FQNEAQ. The length of the CDR3 is 15 residues. CDR3: CASSQDFGGNQPQHF. The CDR3 region has the DNA TGTGCCAGCAGCCAAGATTTCGGGGGCAATCAGCCCCAGCATTTT. The full variable domain, rest sourced from reference TRBV7-8 and TRBJ1-5, is GAGVSQSPRYKVAKRGQDVALRCDPISGHVSLFWYQQALGQGPEFLTYFQNEAQLDKSGLPSDRFFAERPEGSVSTLKIQRTQQEDSAVYLCASSQDFGGNQPQHFGDGTRLSIL.

This clonotype occurred many times. The V call is TRBV20-1, the J call TRBJ1-5, with 7 nucleotides matching TRBD1. Trimming removed 6 bases from V and 0 bases from J; junction bases left unmatched: 11. The CDR3 is 16 amino acids. The V gene's germline CDR1 is DFQATT and CDR2 SNEGSKA (reference sequence). In DNA, the CDR3 is TGCAGTGCGACTGACAGGGTCACCTATAGCAATCAGCCCCAGCATTTT. This translates into CSATDRVTYSNQPQHF.

There are many counts of this clonotype. The gene calls are TRBV29-1 and TRBJ2-5; D is perhaps TRBD2 (6 bases). The germline V and J ends were trimmed by 1 base and 5 bases, with 11 bases remaining between them. CDR1 and CDR2 (germline): SQVTM, ANQGSEA. The CDR3 extends over 13 amino acids. DNA of the CDR3: TGCAGCGTTGAAGGGCAGGGAGGCGAGACCCAGTACTTC. Encoded protein: CSVEGQGGETQYF.

The rearrangement uses TRBV4-3 and TRBJ2-7, with a tentative D call TRBD2 (5 bases). Trimming pared 0 bases from V and 6 bases from J, leaving 9 bases between. Germline CDR1 reads LGHNA; CDR2 reads YSLEER. This CDR3 is built from 13 residues. CDR3 amino acids: CASSQDRRFEQYF. The CDR3 coding sequence is TGCGCCAGCAGCCAAGATCGGAGGTTCGAGCAGTACTTC.

This clonotype was seen ten or more times. Written as DNA, the CDR3 is TGCAGTGCAGCACAGGGTTCTTGGACTGAAGCTTTCTTT. The encoded protein is CSAAQGSWTEAFF. This rearrangement joins TRBV20-1 to TRBJ1-1, with a weak D call TRBD1 (6 bases). CDR1 is DFQATT, CDR2 SNEGSKA, per germline (reference sequence). Trimming left V 6 bases short and J 5 bases short, with 16 bases between. There are 13 residues in the CDR3.

This clonotype was picked up one time. This sequence joins TRBV7-2 and TRBJ2-5; tentatively, D is TRBD1 (7 bases). Judging by the DNA end, TRBJ2-1 fits better; the J call may be wrong. The V gene's germline CDR1 is SGHTA and CDR2 FQGNSA. This CDR3 region has 14 residues. CDR3 DNA: TGTGCCAGCAGCTACGACAGGGCGGGAAATGAGCAGTTCTTC. It specifies CASSYDRAGNEQFF.

The chain carries TRBV6-1 and TRBJ2-3; tentative D call: TRBD2 (5 bases). CDR3 size: 17 residues. The V end lost 4 bases, the J end lost 2 bases, and 19 bases lay between the germline ends. Germline V CDR1 and CDR2: MNHNS, SASEGT. The CDR3 DNA is TGTGCCAGCAGTGGAGCGCTCGGGATTGGACCCACAGATACGCAGTATTTT. Its protein product is CASSGALGIGPTDTQYF.

In its sample, this clonotype was seen once. The chain links TRBV7-9 to TRBJ2-6; D uncertain. Germline CDR1 and CDR2: SEHNR and FQNEAQ (reference sequence). The V end was cut by 5 bases, the J end by 7 bases, with 15 bases between. The CDR3 sequence is 15 residues long. CDR3 protein: CASSPPILVANVLTF. Written as DNA, the CDR3 is TGTGCCAGCAGCCCCCCGATTTTGGTAGCCAACGTCCTGACTTTC.

The chain uses TRBV7-3 and TRBJ1-2, with D tentatively TRBD1 (6 bases). Germline-derived CDR1 and CDR2 are SGHTA and FQGTGA. CDR3 size: 15 residues. The germline V and J ends were trimmed by 5 bases and 0 bases, with 13 bases remaining between them. The CDR3 protein is CASSQNREANYGYTF. The CDR3, as DNA: TGTGCCAGCAGCCAAAACAGGGAAGCTAACTATGGCTACACCTTC.

The rearrangement links TRBV29-1 to TRBJ2-7, with 8 bases that match TRBD1. With 4 bases clipped from V and 7 bases from J, the junction kept 9 bases outside the gene matches. CDR1 and CDR2 from the germline V gene are SQVTM and ANQGSEA. The CDR3 contains 13 residues. CDR3: CSVGDRQWGEQYF. The CDR3 region has the DNA TGCAGCGTTGGGGACAGGCAGTGGGGAGAGCAGTACTTC.

The genes are TRBV20-1 and TRBJ1-2, with D perhaps TRBD1 (5 bases). The CDR3 length is 11 residues. The germline V gene encodes CDR1 DFQATT and CDR2 SNEGSKA (reference sequence). The CDR3 is CRLSGIYGYTF. CDR3 in DNA: TGCAGGCTGTCAGGGATCTATGGCTACACCTTC.

There are a few counts of this clonotype. This rearrangement joins TRBV12-3 or TRBV12-4 to TRBJ2-5; D possibly corresponds to TRBD1 (6 bases). The V end lost 6 bases, the J end lost 5 bases, and 19 bases lay between the germline ends. This CDR3 is 15 amino acids long. This chain's CDR3 is CASSRDGQIGETQYF. The CDR3 region has the DNA TGTGCCAGCAGCCGAGACGGACAGATTGGGGAGACCCAGTACTTC.

This clonotype occurred a few times. V is TRBV7-3 and J is TRBJ1-1; the match to TRBD1 covers 8 bases. This CDR3 contains 16 residues. Germline V gene sequence: CDR1 SGHTA, CDR2 FQGTGA. V trimming: 3 bases; J trimming: 2 bases; junction bases outside the gene matches: 8. CDR3: CASSLSGGYGNTEAFF. CDR3 nucleotides: TGTGCCAGCAGCTTGTCAGGGGGCTATGGAAACACTGAAGCTTTCTTT.